A single sample gave rise to the 26 T cell receptor beta chains below, sequenced in a study of cytomegalovirus exposure and HLA in healthy donors. Vbeta (60) and Jbeta (13) primers were used in the PCR. Only in-frame clones appear in the TCRdb table, and some are missing; sequencing was by immunoSEQ multiplex PCR. The table lists 200,000 to 250,000 clones, just under 85% of them singletons, with over 0.5% in the top ten. Sequenced material: PBMCs. These receptor sequences come from a woman aged 40 to 50 in good health and CMV-seronegative.

The J gene is TRBJ2-1, the V gene TRBV4-2; 14 positions agree with TRBD2. The CDR3 loop spans 18 amino acids. Trimming at V came to 4 bases and at J to 0 bases, leaving 5 bases not matched to a gene. Germline CDR1 and CDR2: LGHNA and YNFKEQ. The CDR3 is CASSPGLAGASSYNEQFF. The CDR3, as DNA: TGTGCCAGCAGCCCGGGACTAGCGGGGGCAAGCTCCTACAATGAGCAGTTCTTC.

The J gene is TRBJ2-4, the V gene TRBV10-1; possible D gene TRBD1, 6 bases. With 7 bases removed from V and 0 bases from J, the gap between germline ends came to 16 bases. The CDR3 consists of 16 residues. CDR1 and CDR2 (germline): WNHNN, SYGVQD (reference sequence). The CDR3 nucleotides are TGCGCCAGCAACCTGAAACAGGGTCTAGCCAAAAACATTCAGTACTTC. Its translation: CASNLKQGLAKNIQYF.

This sequence joins TRBV29-1 and TRBJ1-1; no clear D. V lost 6 bases, J lost 0 bases, and 5 bases lay in between. The CDR3 extends over 11 amino acids. The germline gives CDR1 SQVTM, CDR2 ANQGSEA. The CDR3 coding sequence is TGCAGCGTCATCATGAACACTGAAGCTTTCTTT. Translated: CSVIMNTEAFF.

A few counts support this clone. The genes are TRBV29-1 and TRBJ2-6; TRBD1 matches 10 bases. The germline V gene encodes CDR1 SQVTM and CDR2 ANQGSEA. V trimming: 6 bases; J trimming: 0 bases; junction bases outside the gene matches: 8. This CDR3 has 17 amino acids. CDR3 DNA sequence: TGCAGCGTCGGCGGGACAGGGGCGCTCTCTGGGGCCAACGTCCTGACTTTC. Translation gives CSVGGTGALSGANVLTF. Based on the CDR3 plus reference TRBV29-1 and TRBJ2-6, the full variable domain is SAVISQKPSRDICQRGTSLTIQCQVDSQVTMMFWYRQQPGQSLTLIATANQGSEATYESGFVIDKFPISRPNLTFSTLTVSNMSPEDSSIYLCSVGGTGALSGANVLTFGAGSRLTVL.

The chain couples TRBV2 to TRBJ1-6, with a weak D call TRBD1 (5 bases). The CDR3 is 14 amino acids. The V end lost 0 bases, the J end lost 10 bases, and 10 bases lay between the germline ends. Per germline, CDR1 SNHLY and CDR2 FYNNEI. CDR3 region: CASSEASGLSPLHF. CDR3 in DNA: TGTGCCAGCAGTGAAGCCTCGGGACTCTCACCCCTCCACTTT.

This clone was recorded only once. The chain couples TRBV6-5 to TRBJ1-4; perhaps TRBD1 as D (5 bases). Per the germline V gene, CDR1 is MNHEY and CDR2 is SVGAGI. CDR3 length equals 14 residues. Trimming stripped 7 bases from V and 3 bases from J, with 12 bases between. CDR3: CASTQTGPNEKLFF. In DNA form, the CDR3 reads TGTGCCAGCACCCAAACAGGCCCTAATGAAAAACTGTTTTTT.

The chain's CDR3 is CASSEGHFSYNEQFF. In DNA form, the CDR3 reads TGTGCCAGCAGTGAGGGACATTTCTCCTACAATGAGCAGTTCTTC. The chain is built from TRBV6-1 and TRBJ2-1; maybe TRBD1 (6 bases). The germline V and J ends were trimmed by 3 bases and 0 bases, with 9 bases remaining between them. The CDR3 contains 15 residues. Germline V gene data show CDR1 as MNHNS and CDR2 as SASEGT.

The chain employs TRBV5-4 and TRBJ2-5; tentative D call: TRBD2 (7 bases). The length of the CDR3 is 16 residues. CDR1 and CDR2 (germline): SGHNT, YYREEE (reference sequence). Between the trimmed V and J ends, which lost 0 bases and 4 bases, there was a span of 16 bases. CDR3 in DNA: TGTGCCAGCAGCTTGGAGAATAGGGGAGGGGGAGAGACCCAGTACTTC. It codes for CASSLENRGGGETQYF.

The genes are TRBV5-1 and TRBJ2-7, with D possibly matching TRBD1 (5 bases). Deletions cut 3 bases from V and 7 bases from J, with 17 bases between. CDR1 and CDR2 from the germline V gene are SGHRS and YFSETQ. The length of the CDR3 is 14 residues. The CDR3 reads CASSSAQGGYEQYF. The CDR3 DNA follows: TGCGCCAGCAGCTCAGCGCAGGGTGGTTATGAGCAGTACTTC.

J is TRBJ2-3 and V is TRBV5-1, with a possible D match to TRBD2 (6 bases). Germline loops: CDR1 SGHRS, CDR2 YFSETQ. Trimming stripped 7 bases from V and 4 bases from J, with 16 bases between. This CDR3 has 14 amino acids. The CDR3 region is CASRDSHGADTQYF. Here the CDR3 DNA reads TGCGCCAGCCGGGACTCTCACGGGGCAGATACGCAGTATTTT.

The chain joins TRBV11-2 to TRBJ1-1; D ambiguous. This CDR3 spans 13 amino acids. The germline gives CDR1 SGHAT, CDR2 FQNNGV. Trimming left V 5 bases short and J 6 bases short, with 13 bases between. The CDR3, as DNA: TGTGCCAGCAGCCCACGTATAGGAGCTGAAGCTTTCTTT. This translates into CASSPRIGAEAFF.

This clone showed up just once. V usage is TRBV19 and J usage is TRBJ1-1; D unresolved. Germline V CDR1 and CDR2: LNHDA, SQIVND (reference sequence). The CDR3 is made up of 14 amino acids. Trimming stripped 3 bases from V and 1 base from J, with 9 bases between. The CDR3 sequence: CASSMAGKNTEAFF. The CDR3 nucleotides are TGTGCCAGTAGTATGGCGGGGAAGAACACTGAAGCTTTCTTT. Full variable domain (missing parts from reference TRBV19 and TRBJ1-1): DGGITQSPKYLFRKEGQNVTLSCEQNLNHDAMYWYRQDPGQGLRLIYYSQIVNDFQKGDIAEGYSVSREKKESFPLTVTSAQKNPTAFYLCASSMAGKNTEAFFGQGTRLTVV.

The chain has TRBV13 and TRBJ2-7; D gene uncertain. This CDR3 has 14 amino acids. Between the trimmed V and J ends, which lost 4 bases and 3 bases, there was a span of 13 bases. Germline V gene lookup returns CDR1 PRHDT and CDR2 FYEKMQ (reference sequence). This CDR3 is CASSYQSAHYEQYF. The DNA of the CDR3 is TGTGCCAGCAGCTACCAAAGCGCCCACTACGAGCAGTACTTC.

This chain joins TRBV5-1 and TRBJ2-2; a weak D match, TRBD1 (6 bases). The CDR3 covers 14 residues. The V and J ends lost 7 bases and 0 bases respectively, with 10 bases between them. Looked up from germline, CDR1 is SGHRS and CDR2 is YFSETQ. CDR3 residues: CASLQGANTGELFF. The CDR3 DNA follows: TGCGCCAGCCTACAGGGAGCGAACACCGGGGAGCTGTTTTTT. The full variable domain, completed using reference TRBV5-1 and TRBJ2-2, is KAGVTQTPRYLIKTRGQQVTLSCSPISGHRSVSWYQQTPGQGLQFLFEYFSETQRNKGNFPGRFSGRQFSNSRSEMNVSTLELGDSALYLCASLQGANTGELFFGEGSRLTVL.

This sequence joins TRBV11-2 and TRBJ1-6, with 7 bases that match TRBD1. Trimming cost V 2 bases and J 0 bases; bases outside gene matches: 7. The germline V gene encodes CDR1 SGHAT and CDR2 FQNNGV. This CDR3 comprises 18 residues. The CDR3 loop is CASSLLGQASSYNSPLHF. CDR3 bases: TGTGCCAGCAGCTTACTCGGACAGGCGAGCTCCTATAATTCACCCCTCCACTTT. The full variable domain, its missing parts supplied by reference TRBV11-2 and TRBJ1-6, is EAGVAQSPRYKIIEKRQSVAFWCNPISGHATLYWYQQILGQGPKLLIQFQNNGVVDDSQLPKDRFSAERLKGVDSTLKIQPAKLEDSAVYLCASSLLGQASSYNSPLHFGNGTRLTVT.

The V gene is TRBV5-1, the J gene TRBJ1-1; tentative D call: TRBD1 (6 bases). Per germline, CDR1 SGHRS and CDR2 YFSETQ. CDR3 length equals 13 residues. Trimming shortened V by 3 bases and J by 6 bases, and 12 bases separated the two germline ends. The CDR3 protein is CASSSTTGPEAFF. CDR3 DNA: TGCGCCAGCAGCTCCACCACAGGGCCTGAAGCTTTCTTT.

The J gene is TRBJ2-7, the V gene TRBV14, with TRBD1 matching over 9 bases. With 6 bases clipped from V and 3 bases from J, the junction kept 15 bases outside the gene matches. Per the germline V gene, CDR1 is SGHDN and CDR2 is FVKESK. This CDR3 spans 17 amino acids. CDR3 sequence reads: CASSRIRGGTGFYEQYF. CDR3 in DNA: TGTGCCAGCAGTCGCATACGCGGTGGGACAGGGTTCTACGAGCAGTACTTC. The whole variable domain, filled in from reference TRBV14 and TRBJ2-7, reads EAGVTQFPSHSVIEKGQTVTLRCDPISGHDNLYWYRRVMGKEIKFLLHFVKESKQDESGMPNNRFLAERTGGTYSTLKVQPAELEDSGVYFCASSRIRGGTGFYEQYFGPGTRLTVT.

The chain has TRBV2 and TRBJ2-1; 12 positions match TRBD2. Unmatched junction bases numbered 7, after V lost 7 bases and J lost 3 bases. Germline CDR1 is SNHLY and CDR2 is FYNNEI. The CDR3 spans 16 residues. The CDR3 here is CASTSSGGGFYNEQFF. The DNA of the CDR3 is TGTGCCAGCACATCTAGCGGGGGGGGATTCTACAATGAGCAGTTCTTC.

The chain employs TRBV15 and TRBJ1-4; D unclear. The length of the CDR3 is 14 residues. Trimming cost V 3 bases and J 5 bases, with 10 bases left between them. Germline values: CDR1 LNHNV, CDR2 YYDKDF (reference sequence). CDR3 DNA sequence: TGTGCCACCAGCAGCGGTAATCGGAATGAAAAACTGTTTTTT. Translation: CATSSGNRNEKLFF. Filled out from reference TRBV15 and TRBJ1-4, the complete variable domain reads DAMVIQNPRYQVTQFGKPVTLSCSQTLNHNVMYWYQQKSSQAPKLLFHYYDKDFNNEADTPDNFQSRRPNTSFCFLDIRSPGLGDTAMYLCATSSGNRNEKLFFGSGTQLSVL.

This chain uses TRBV9 with TRBJ2-2; 9 bases line up with TRBD1. V dropped 0 bases and J dropped 5; count of bases not matched to a gene: 11. The CDR3 has 18 residues. CDR1 and CDR2 from the germline V gene are SGDLS and YYNGEE. CDR3 bases: TGTGCCAGCAGCGTAGAATATGGTGGGACAGGGATTACCGGGGAGCTGTTTTTT. Translation gives CASSVEYGGTGITGELFF.

CDR3 DNA sequence: TGTGCCAGCTCATTCAGCAGCGGGGGGCCGGGGGAGACCCAGTACTTC. It is translated as CASSFSSGGPGETQYF. J is TRBJ2-5 and V is TRBV18; 9 bases are shared with TRBD2. Germline CDR1 reads KGHSH; CDR2 reads LQKENI. V dropped 5 bases and J dropped 5; count of bases not matched to a gene: 12. The CDR3 spans 16 residues.

The V call is TRBV2, the J call TRBJ2-7; possible D gene TRBD2, 5 bases. V was pared by 5 bases and J by 3 bases, with 17 bases between. CDR3 length: 15 amino acids. Germline lookup yields CDR1 SNHLY and CDR2 FYNNEI. CDR3 DNA sequence: TGTGCCAGCAGTATTGGACTTGCCGCGGGCTACGAGCAGTACTTC. The encoded protein is CASSIGLAAGYEQYF.

J is TRBJ2-1 and V is TRBV7-3; a weak D match, TRBD1 (6 bases). CDR1 and CDR2 from the germline V gene are SGHTA and FQGTGA. The V gene lost 6 bases and the J gene lost 7 bases, with 10 bases spanning the gap. This CDR3 is 12 amino acids long. CDR3 bases: TGTGCCAGCAGTACTACAGGGAATGAGCAGTTCTTC. It yields the protein CASSTTGNEQFF.

The V call is TRBV6-5, the J call TRBJ2-1, with TRBD1 matching 7 bases. Germline CDR1 MNHEY, CDR2 SVGAGI. V lost 6 bases to trimming and J lost 7 bases; unmatched junction nucleotides: 3. This CDR3 contains 12 residues. CDR3 residues: CASRNRGNEQFF. DNA for the CDR3: TGTGCCAGCAGAAACAGGGGAAATGAGCAGTTCTTC.

The V gene is TRBV5-8, the J gene TRBJ1-2; 8 bases are a match to TRBD1. Per germline, CDR1 SGHTS and CDR2 YDEGEE. The CDR3 consists of 16 residues. Trimming removed 0 bases from V and 8 bases from J; junction bases left unmatched: 12. DNA for the CDR3: TGTGCCAGCAGCTTGGTGGTCGGCAGGGGGCAAAGAGGCTACACCTTC. This encodes CASSLVVGRGQRGYTF.

The CDR3 spells CASSYSGSGTEAFF. The CDR3 DNA reads as TGTGCCAGCAGTTATAGCGGGTCGGGGACTGAAGCTTTCTTT. V gene TRBV6-5 combines with J gene TRBJ1-1; D gene ambiguous. This CDR3 has 14 residues. The V gene lost 3 bases and the J gene lost 5 bases, with 13 bases spanning the gap. Germline-derived CDR1 and CDR2 are MNHEY and SVGAGI.